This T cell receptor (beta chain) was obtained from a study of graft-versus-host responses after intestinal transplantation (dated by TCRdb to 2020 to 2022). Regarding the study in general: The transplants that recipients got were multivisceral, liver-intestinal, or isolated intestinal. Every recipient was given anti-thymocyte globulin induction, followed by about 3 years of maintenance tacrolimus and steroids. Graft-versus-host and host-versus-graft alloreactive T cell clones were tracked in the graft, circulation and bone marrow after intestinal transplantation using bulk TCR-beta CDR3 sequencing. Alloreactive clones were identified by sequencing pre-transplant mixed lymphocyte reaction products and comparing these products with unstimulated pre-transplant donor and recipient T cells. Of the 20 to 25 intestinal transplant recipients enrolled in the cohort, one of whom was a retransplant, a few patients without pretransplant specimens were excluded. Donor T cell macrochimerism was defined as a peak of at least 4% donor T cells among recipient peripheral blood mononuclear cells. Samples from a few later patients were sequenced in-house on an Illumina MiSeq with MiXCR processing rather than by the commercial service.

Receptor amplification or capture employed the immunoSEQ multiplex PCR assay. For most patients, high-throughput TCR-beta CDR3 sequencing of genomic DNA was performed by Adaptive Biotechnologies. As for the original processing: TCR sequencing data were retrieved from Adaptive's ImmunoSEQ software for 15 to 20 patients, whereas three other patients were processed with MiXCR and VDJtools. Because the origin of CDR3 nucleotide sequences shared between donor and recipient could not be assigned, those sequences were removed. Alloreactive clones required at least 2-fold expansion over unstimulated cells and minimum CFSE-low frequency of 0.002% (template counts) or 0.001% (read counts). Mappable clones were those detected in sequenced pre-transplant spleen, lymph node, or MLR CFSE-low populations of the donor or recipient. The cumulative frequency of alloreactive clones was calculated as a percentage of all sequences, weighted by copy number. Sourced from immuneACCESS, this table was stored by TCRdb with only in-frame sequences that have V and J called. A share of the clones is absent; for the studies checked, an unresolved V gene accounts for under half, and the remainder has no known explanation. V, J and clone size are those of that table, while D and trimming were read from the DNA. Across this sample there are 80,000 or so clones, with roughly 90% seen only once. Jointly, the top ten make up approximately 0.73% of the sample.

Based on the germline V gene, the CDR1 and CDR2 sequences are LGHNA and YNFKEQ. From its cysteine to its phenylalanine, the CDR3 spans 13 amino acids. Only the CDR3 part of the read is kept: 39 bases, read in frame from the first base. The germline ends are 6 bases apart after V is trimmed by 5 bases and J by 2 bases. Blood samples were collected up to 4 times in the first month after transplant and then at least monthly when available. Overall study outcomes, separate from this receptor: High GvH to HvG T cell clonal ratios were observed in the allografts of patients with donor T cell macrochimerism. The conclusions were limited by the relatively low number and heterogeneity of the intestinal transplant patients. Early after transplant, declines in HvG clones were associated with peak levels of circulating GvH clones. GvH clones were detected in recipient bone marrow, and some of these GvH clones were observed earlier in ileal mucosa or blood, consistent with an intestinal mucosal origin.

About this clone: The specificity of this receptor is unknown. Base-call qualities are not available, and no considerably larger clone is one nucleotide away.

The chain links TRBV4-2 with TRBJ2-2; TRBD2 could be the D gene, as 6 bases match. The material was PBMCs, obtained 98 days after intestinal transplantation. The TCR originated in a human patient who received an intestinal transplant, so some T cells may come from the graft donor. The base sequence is TGTGCCAGCAGCGGGACTAACACCGGGGAGCTGTTTTTT. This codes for CASSGTNTGELFF.